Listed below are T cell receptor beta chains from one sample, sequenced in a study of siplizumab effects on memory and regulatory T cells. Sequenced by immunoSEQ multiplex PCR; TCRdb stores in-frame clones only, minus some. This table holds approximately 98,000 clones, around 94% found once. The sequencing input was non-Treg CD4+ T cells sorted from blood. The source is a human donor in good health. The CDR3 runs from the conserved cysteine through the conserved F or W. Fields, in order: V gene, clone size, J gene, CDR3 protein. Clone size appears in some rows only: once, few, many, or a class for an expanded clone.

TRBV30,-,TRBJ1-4,CAWSERRFEKLFF
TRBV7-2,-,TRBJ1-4,CASSPYATNEKLFF
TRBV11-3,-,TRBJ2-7,CASSFSSGKEQYF
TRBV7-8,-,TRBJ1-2,CASSLDVIGEGGYTF
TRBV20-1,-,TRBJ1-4,CSAGQDPKLFF
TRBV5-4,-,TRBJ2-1,CASSPRGFAYNEQFF
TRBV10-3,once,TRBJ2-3,CAVSGANTDTQYF
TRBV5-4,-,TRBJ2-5,CASSPANAETQYF
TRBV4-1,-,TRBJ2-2,CASSPPPVTGDTGELFF
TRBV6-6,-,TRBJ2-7,CASSYPGLGAYEQYF
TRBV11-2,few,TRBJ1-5,CASSLVTSNQPQHF
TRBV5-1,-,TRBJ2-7,CASSFGLAGPYEQYF
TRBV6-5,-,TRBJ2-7,CASSYSSGLGRTEQYF
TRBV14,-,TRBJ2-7,CASSQEARVAGQYF
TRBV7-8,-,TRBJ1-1,CASSLVRTGSYTEAFF
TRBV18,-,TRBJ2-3,CASSPPWGSGDTQYF
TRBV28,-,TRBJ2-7,CASSFSGVTYEQYF
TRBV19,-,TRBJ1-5,CASSNFMGSNQPQHF
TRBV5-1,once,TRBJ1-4,CASSLAGQVQEKLFF
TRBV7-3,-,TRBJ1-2,CASSLSGSTGGADGYTF
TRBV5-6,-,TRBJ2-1,CASSLELRAYNEQFF
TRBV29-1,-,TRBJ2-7,CSVGDTIYEQYF
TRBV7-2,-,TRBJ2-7,CASSSTIYEQYF
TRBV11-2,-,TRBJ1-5,CASSLAHMQPQHF
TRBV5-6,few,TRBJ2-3,CASSLRTPGTDTQYF
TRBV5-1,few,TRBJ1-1,CASSLPGQGAPEAFF